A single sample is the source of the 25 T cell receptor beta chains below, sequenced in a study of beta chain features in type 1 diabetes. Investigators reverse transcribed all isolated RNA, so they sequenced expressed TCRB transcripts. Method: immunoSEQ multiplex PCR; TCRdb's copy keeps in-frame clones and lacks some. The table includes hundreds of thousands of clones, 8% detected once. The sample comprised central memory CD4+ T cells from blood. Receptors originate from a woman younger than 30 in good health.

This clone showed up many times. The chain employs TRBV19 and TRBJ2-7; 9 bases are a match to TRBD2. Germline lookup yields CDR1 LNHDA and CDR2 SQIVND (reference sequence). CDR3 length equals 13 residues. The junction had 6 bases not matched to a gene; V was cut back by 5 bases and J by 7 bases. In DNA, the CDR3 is TGTGCCAGTAGTGAGCGGGAGGCCGGGGAGCAGTACTTC. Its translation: CASSEREAGEQYF.

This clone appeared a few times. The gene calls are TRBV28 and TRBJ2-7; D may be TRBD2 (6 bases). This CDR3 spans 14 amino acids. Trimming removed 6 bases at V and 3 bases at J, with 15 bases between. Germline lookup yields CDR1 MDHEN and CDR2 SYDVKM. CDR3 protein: CASSSGGLIYEQYF. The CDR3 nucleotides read TGTGCCAGCAGCTCCGGGGGATTAATCTACGAGCAGTACTTC. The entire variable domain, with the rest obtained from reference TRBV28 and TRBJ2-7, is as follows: DVKVTQSSRYLVKRTGEKVFLECVQDMDHENMFWYRQDPGLGLRLIYFSYDVKMKEKGDIPEGYSVSREKKERFSLILESASTNQTSMYLCASSSGGLIYEQYFGPGTRLTVT.

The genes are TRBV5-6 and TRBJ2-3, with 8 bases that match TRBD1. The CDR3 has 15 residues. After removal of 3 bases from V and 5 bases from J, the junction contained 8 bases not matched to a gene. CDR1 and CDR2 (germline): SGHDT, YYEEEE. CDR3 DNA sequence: TGTGCCAGCAGCTCCCGGACAGGGTCGTTAGATACGCAGTATTTT. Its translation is CASSSRTGSLDTQYF.

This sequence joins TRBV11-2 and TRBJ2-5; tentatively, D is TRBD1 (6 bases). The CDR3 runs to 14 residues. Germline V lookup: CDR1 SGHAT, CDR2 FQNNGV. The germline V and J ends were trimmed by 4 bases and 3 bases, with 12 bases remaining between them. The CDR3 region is CASSSWTDKETQYF. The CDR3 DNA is TGTGCCAGCAGCTCCTGGACAGATAAAGAGACCCAGTACTTC.

As DNA, the CDR3 is TGTGCCAGCAGAGGGGGTGGGCTAGCGGGAGAGACCCAGTACTTC. Protein sequence: CASRGGGLAGETQYF. This chain joins TRBV28 and TRBJ2-5; 8 positions match TRBD2. The length of the CDR3 is 15 residues. In germline, CDR1 is MDHEN, CDR2 SYDVKM. The ends lost 6 bases at V and 4 bases at J; junction bases unmatched: 10.

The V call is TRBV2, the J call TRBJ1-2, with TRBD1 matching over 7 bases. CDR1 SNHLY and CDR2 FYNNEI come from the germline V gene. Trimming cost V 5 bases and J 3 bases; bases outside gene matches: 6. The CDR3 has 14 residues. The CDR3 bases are TGTGCCAGCAGTAGACAGGGAAACGACTATGGCTACACCTTC. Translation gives CASSRQGNDYGYTF.

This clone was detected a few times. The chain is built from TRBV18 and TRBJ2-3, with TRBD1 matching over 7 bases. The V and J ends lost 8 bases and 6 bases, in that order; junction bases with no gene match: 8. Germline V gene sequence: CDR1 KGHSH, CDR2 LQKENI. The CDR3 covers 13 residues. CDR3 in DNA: TGTGCCAGCGCCAATCCGACAGGGGATACGCAGTATTTT. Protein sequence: CASANPTGDTQYF.

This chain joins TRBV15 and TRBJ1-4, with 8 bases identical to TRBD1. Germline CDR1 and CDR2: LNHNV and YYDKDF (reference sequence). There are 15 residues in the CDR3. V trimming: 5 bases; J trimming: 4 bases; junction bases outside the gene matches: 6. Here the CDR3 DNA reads TGTGCCACCAGCTCACGACAGGGGAGTAATGAAAAACTGTTTTTT. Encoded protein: CATSSRQGSNEKLFF.

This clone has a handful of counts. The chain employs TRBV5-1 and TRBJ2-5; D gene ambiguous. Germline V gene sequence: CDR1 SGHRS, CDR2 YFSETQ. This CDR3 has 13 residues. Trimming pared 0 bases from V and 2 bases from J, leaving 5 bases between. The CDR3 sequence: CASSLVFQETQYF. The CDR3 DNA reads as TGCGCCAGCAGCTTGGTTTTTCAAGAGACCCAGTACTTC.

CDR3 in DNA: TGTGCCAGCAGCCATTTCCCTCCCGGACAGGGGGCAGATACGCAGTATTTT. Translated: CASSHFPPGQGADTQYF. V gene TRBV4-2 combines with J gene TRBJ2-3; 10 bases fit TRBD1. V lost 3 bases, J lost 4 bases, and 10 bases stayed unmatched. The length of the CDR3 is 17 residues. Looked up from germline, CDR1 is LGHNA and CDR2 is YNFKEQ.

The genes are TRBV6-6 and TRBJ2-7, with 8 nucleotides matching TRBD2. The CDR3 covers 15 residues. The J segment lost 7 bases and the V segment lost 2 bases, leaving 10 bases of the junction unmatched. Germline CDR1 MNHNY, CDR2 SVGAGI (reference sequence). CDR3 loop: CASSYNAAGGGEQYF. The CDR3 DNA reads TGTGCCAGCAGTTACAATGCGGCGGGAGGAGGGGAGCAGTACTTC.

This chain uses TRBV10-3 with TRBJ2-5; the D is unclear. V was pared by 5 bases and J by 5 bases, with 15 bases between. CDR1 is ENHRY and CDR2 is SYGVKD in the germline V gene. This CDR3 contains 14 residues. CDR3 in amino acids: CAISSPQFPETQYF. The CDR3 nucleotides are TGTGCCATCAGTAGCCCCCAGTTTCCTGAGACCCAGTACTTC.

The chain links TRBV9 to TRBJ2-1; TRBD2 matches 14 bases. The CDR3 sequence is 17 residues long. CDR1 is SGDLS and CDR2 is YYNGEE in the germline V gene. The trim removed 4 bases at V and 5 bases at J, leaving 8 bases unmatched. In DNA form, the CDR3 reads TGTGCCAGCAGCCGGGGACTAGCGGGAGCTGGCGACAATGAGCAGTTCTTC. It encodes CASSRGLAGAGDNEQFF.

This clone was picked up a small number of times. CDR3 sequence reads: CASSDSGRLNTQYF. CDR3 sequence (DNA): TGTGCCAGCAGTGATAGCGGGAGGTTGAATACGCAGTATTTT. The chain couples TRBV6-1 to TRBJ2-3, with 10 bases fitting TRBD2. Germline CDR1 and CDR2: MNHNS and SASEGT. With 3 bases clipped from V and 7 bases from J, the junction kept 4 bases outside the gene matches. The CDR3 covers 14 residues.

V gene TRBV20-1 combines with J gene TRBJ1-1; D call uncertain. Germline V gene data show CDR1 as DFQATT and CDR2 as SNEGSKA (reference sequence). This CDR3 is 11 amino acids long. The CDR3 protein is CSLADGTEAFF. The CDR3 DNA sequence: TGCAGCCTCGCTGACGGCACTGAAGCTTTCTTT.

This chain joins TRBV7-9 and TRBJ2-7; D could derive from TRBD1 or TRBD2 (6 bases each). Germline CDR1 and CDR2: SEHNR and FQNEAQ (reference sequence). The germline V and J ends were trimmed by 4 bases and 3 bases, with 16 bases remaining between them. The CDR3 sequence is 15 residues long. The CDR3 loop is CASSSFRRGNYEQYF. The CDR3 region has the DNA TGTGCCAGCAGCTCCTTCCGGAGGGGGAACTACGAGCAGTACTTC.

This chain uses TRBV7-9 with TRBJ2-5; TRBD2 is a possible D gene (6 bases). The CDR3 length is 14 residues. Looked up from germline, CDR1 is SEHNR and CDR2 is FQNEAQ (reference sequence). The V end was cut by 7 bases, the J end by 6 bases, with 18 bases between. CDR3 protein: CASTGRELVKTQYF. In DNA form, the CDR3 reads TGTGCCAGCACCGGACGGGAGTTGGTCAAGACCCAGTACTTC.

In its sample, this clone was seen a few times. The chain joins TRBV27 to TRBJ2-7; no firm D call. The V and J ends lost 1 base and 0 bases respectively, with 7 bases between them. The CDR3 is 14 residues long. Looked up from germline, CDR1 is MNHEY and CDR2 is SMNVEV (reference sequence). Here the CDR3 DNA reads TGTGCCAGCAGTTTATTCCAGGACTCCTACGAGCAGTACTTC. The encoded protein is CASSLFQDSYEQYF.

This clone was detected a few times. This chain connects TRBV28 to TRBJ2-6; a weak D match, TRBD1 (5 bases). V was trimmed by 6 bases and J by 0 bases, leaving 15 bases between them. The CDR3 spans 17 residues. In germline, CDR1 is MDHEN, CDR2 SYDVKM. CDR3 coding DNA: TGTGCCAGCAGGGTACGACAGACCAGCTCTGGGGCCAACGTCCTGACTTTC. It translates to CASRVRQTSSGANVLTF.

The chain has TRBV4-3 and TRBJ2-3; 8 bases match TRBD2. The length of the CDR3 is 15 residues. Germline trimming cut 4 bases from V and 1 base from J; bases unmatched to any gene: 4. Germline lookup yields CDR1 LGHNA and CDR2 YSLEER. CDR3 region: CASSPFSGGTDTQYF. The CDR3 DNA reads TGCGCCAGCAGCCCTTTTAGCGGGGGCACAGATACGCAGTATTTT.

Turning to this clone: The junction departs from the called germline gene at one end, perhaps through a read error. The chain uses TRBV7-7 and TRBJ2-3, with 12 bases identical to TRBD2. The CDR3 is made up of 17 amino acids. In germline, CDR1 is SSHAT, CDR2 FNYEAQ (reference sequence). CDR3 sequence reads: CASSTRTGLAGLDTQYF. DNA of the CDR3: TGTGCTAGCAGCACCCGAACTGGACTAGCGGGATTGGATACGCAGTATTTT. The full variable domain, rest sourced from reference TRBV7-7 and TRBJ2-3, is GAGVSQSPRYKVTKRGQDVTLRCDPISSHATLYWYQQALGQGPEFLTYFNYEAQPDKSGLPSDRFSAERPEGSISTLTIQRTEQRDSAMYRCASSTRTGLAGLDTQYFGPGTRLTVL.

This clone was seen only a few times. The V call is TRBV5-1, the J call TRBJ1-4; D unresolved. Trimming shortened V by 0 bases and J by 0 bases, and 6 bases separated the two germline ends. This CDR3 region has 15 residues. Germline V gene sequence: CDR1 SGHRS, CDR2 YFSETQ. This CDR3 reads CASSLDFSTNEKLFF. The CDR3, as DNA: TGCGCCAGCAGCTTGGACTTCTCAACTAATGAAAAACTGTTTTTT.

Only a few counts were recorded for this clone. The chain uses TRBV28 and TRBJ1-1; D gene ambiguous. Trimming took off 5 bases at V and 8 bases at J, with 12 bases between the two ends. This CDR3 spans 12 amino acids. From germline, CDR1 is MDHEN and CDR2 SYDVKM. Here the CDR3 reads CASSIPGQEAFF. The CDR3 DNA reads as TGTGCCAGCAGTATCCCGGGCCAAGAAGCTTTCTTT.

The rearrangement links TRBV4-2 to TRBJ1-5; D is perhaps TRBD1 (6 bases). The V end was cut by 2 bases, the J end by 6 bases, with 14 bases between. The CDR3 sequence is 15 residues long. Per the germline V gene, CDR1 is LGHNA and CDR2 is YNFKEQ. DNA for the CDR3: TGTGCCAGCAGCCAACGATTGGGACAATCTCAGCCCCAGCATTTT. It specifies CASSQRLGQSQPQHF.

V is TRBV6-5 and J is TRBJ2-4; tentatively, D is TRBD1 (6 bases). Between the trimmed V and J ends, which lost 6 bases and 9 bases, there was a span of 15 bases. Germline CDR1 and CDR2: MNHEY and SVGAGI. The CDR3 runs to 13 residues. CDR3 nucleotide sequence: TGTGCCAGCAGCCTTGGGACATTTGGCATTCAGTACTTC. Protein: CASSLGTFGIQYF.